These 23 T cell receptor beta chains came from one sample sequenced in a study of blood T cell repertoires in COVID-19. Libraries were prepared by immunoSEQ multiplex PCR; TCRdb keeps only in-frame clonotypes and omits some of them. Of some 220,000 clones detected, 84% appear once; the ten largest clones hold about 5.1%. The sample taken for sequencing was peripheral blood. Receptor source: a woman aged 55-69 years who had recovered from COVID-19.

The chain recombines TRBV9 with TRBJ2-2; D is ambiguous. Germline values: CDR1 SGDLS, CDR2 YYNGEE. V was shortened by 0 bases and J by 1 base, with 7 bases between the two germline ends. The CDR3 runs to 15 residues. In DNA form, the CDR3 reads TGTGCCAGCAGCGTAGCCGTGTGGAACACCGGGGAGCTGTTTTTT. Translated, it gives CASSVAVWNTGELFF.

The rearrangement links TRBV4-3 to TRBJ2-3, with 7 nucleotides matching TRBD1. The V gene's germline CDR1 is LGHNA and CDR2 YSLEER. The ends lost 5 bases at V and 2 bases at J; junction bases unmatched: 7. The CDR3 has 15 residues. Here the CDR3 reads CASSYNRGLTDTQYF. The CDR3 DNA sequence: TGCGCCAGCAGCTATAACAGGGGCCTCACAGATACGCAGTATTTT.

This chain uses TRBV5-1 with TRBJ2-2; D is undetermined. The CDR3 is 13 amino acids. V lost 4 bases and J lost 5, with 9 bases in between. Germline V CDR1 and CDR2: SGHRS, YFSETQ. In DNA form, the CDR3 reads TGCGCCAGCAGCATCCTCGGGACCGGGGAGCTGTTTTTT. The encoded protein is CASSILGTGELFF.

The CDR3 region is CASSSGSGNQPQHF. The CDR3 nucleotides are TGTGCCAGCAGTTCGGGGAGCGGCAATCAGCCCCAGCATTTT. V is TRBV27 and J is TRBJ1-5; no clear D. V lost 4 bases to trimming and J lost 2 bases, with 9 bases between them. CDR1 and CDR2 (germline): MNHEY, SMNVEV (reference sequence). The CDR3 runs 14 residues.

Note on this clone: A junction boundary mismatches the germline segment, possibly from a read error. The J gene is TRBJ2-7, the V gene TRBV5-6, with 7 bases lining up with TRBD1. Germline V gives CDR1 SGHDT, CDR2 YYEEEE. There are 12 residues in the CDR3. The chain's CDR3 is CASSLGQGVWHF. Here the CDR3 DNA reads TGTGCCAGCAGCTTGGGTCAGGGGGTTTGGCACTTC.

CDR3 loop: CASSLPGGITDTQYF. CDR3 in DNA: TGTGCCAGCAGCTTACCCGGCGGAATCACAGATACGCAGTATTTT. The chain employs TRBV27 and TRBJ2-3; no reliable D call. V lost 6 bases and J lost 2, with 15 bases in between. Germline lookup yields CDR1 MNHEY and CDR2 SMNVEV (reference sequence). This CDR3 is built from 15 residues.

The chain links TRBV27 to TRBJ2-2; D possibly corresponds to TRBD1 (5 bases). Germline V gives CDR1 MNHEY, CDR2 SMNVEV (reference sequence). Trimming shortened V by 2 bases and J by 3 bases, and 7 bases separated the two germline ends. CDR3 size: 14 residues. CDR3 in amino acids: CASSLTGYTGELFF. Written as DNA, the CDR3 is TGTGCCAGCAGTTTAACAGGCTACACCGGGGAGCTGTTTTTT.

The rearrangement joins TRBV7-8 to TRBJ2-3, with 7 bases matching TRBD2. From germline, CDR1 is SGHVS and CDR2 FQNEAQ. The ends lost 4 bases at V and 0 bases at J; junction bases unmatched: 7. The CDR3 is 16 residues long. The CDR3 region has the DNA TGTGCCAGCAGCTCCACAAGCGGGGTGAGCACAGATACGCAGTATTTT. This encodes CASSSTSGVSTDTQYF.

This sequence joins TRBV5-1 and TRBJ2-2; D might be TRBD1 (6 bases). The CDR3 length is 13 residues. Germline loops: CDR1 SGHRS, CDR2 YFSETQ. V shed 4 bases and J shed 5 bases, with 9 bases lying between them. The CDR3 DNA reads TGCGCCAGCAGCCTCACAGGGACCGGGGAGCTGTTTTTT. It is translated as CASSLTGTGELFF.

The rearrangement uses TRBV29-1 and TRBJ1-3; no reliable D call. Germline CDR1 is SQVTM and CDR2 is ANQGSEA. This CDR3 comprises 14 residues. V gave up 3 bases and J gave up 4 bases, with 13 bases separating them. The CDR3 loop reads CSVDSGGSGNTIYF. The CDR3 DNA reads TGCAGCGTTGATTCAGGAGGGTCCGGAAACACCATATATTTT.

The CDR3 region is CASRQSSSYEQYF. The CDR3 nucleotides are TGTGCCTCGAGGCAATCGAGCTCCTACGAGCAGTACTTC. The chain uses TRBV10-3 and TRBJ2-7; D is ambiguous. Germline-derived CDR1 and CDR2 are ENHRY and SYGVKD. The CDR3 is made up of 13 amino acids. The V end lost 11 bases, the J end lost 0 bases, and 14 bases lay between the germline ends.

The chain couples TRBV19 to TRBJ1-3, with TRBD1 identical over 8 bases. The V and J ends lost 6 bases and 2 bases, in that order; junction bases with no gene match: 3. The CDR3 totals 14 residues. CDR1 LNHDA and CDR2 SQIVND come from the germline V gene (reference sequence). The chain's CDR3 is CASSPGQAGNTIYF. In nucleotides, the CDR3 is TGTGCCAGTAGCCCGGGACAGGCTGGAAACACCATATATTTT.

The chain uses TRBV18 and TRBJ2-4; 12 bases line up with TRBD2. The CDR3 totals 20 residues. The trim removed 3 bases at V and 0 bases at J, leaving 12 bases unmatched. The germline V gene encodes CDR1 KGHSH and CDR2 LQKENI. CDR3 coding DNA: TGTGCCAGCTCACCCGAGGAACTAGCGGGGGGCCCATTAGCCAAAAACATTCAGTACTTC. Its protein product is CASSPEELAGGPLAKNIQYF. Together with reference TRBV18 and TRBJ2-4, the CDR3 gives the full variable domain: NAGVMQNPRHLVRRRGQEARLRCSPMKGHSHVYWYRQLPEEGLKFMVYLQKENIIDESGMPKERFSAEFPKEGPSILRIQQVVRGDSAAYFCASSPEELAGGPLAKNIQYFGAGTRLSVL.

V gene TRBV28 combines with J gene TRBJ1-1; no definite D call. The germline V and J ends were trimmed by 6 bases and 2 bases, with 16 bases remaining between them. This CDR3 has 15 amino acids. Per germline, CDR1 MDHEN and CDR2 SYDVKM. Here the CDR3 reads CASSSFGEGNTEAFF. In nucleotides, the CDR3 is TGTGCCAGCAGCTCCTTCGGGGAGGGAAACACTGAAGCTTTCTTT.

This clone was counted a few times. The chain joins TRBV6-5 to TRBJ2-2; TRBD1 agrees at 10 bases. The CDR3 is 15 amino acids. Trimming at V came to 6 bases and at J to 5 bases, leaving 6 bases not matched to a gene. Germline V gene sequence: CDR1 MNHEY, CDR2 SVGAGI. CDR3: CASSTGTGETGELFF. In DNA, the CDR3 is TGTGCCAGCAGCACCGGGACAGGGGAAACCGGGGAGCTGTTTTTT.

J is TRBJ1-1 and V is TRBV18; 7 nucleotides align to TRBD1. This CDR3 is built from 15 residues. V was pared by 4 bases and J by 0 bases, with 5 bases of the junction left unmatched. Per germline, CDR1 KGHSH and CDR2 LQKENI. The CDR3 here is CASSQRTGMNTEAFF. The CDR3 DNA follows: TGTGCCAGCTCACAACGGACAGGCATGAACACTGAAGCTTTCTTT.

On this clone: The sample has other DNA sequences that encode this CDR3 too. This rearrangement joins TRBV11-2 to TRBJ1-3; no clear D gene. V dropped 1 base and J dropped 0 bases, with 7 bases sitting between them. The CDR3 covers 15 residues. Per the germline V gene, CDR1 is SGHAT and CDR2 is FQNNGV. CDR3 bases: TGTGCCAGCAGCTTAGTGGGGAGCTCTGGAAACACCATATATTTT. Encoded protein: CASSLVGSSGNTIYF.

This chain joins TRBV2 and TRBJ2-5; 9 positions agree with TRBD2. Germline loops: CDR1 SNHLY, CDR2 FYNNEI. The V segment lost 7 bases and the J segment 1 base; nucleotides outside the gene matches: 1. The CDR3 has 13 residues. The CDR3: CASTRGGQETQYF. The CDR3 DNA reads TGTGCCAGCACGCGGGGGGGCCAAGAGACCCAGTACTTC.

J is TRBJ2-2 and V is TRBV6-5, with a tentative D call TRBD1 (6 bases). The V gene's germline CDR1 is MNHEY and CDR2 SVGAGI. V shed 6 bases and J shed 3 bases, with 14 bases lying between them. The CDR3 has 15 residues. The CDR3 is CASSQIQGYTGELFF. The CDR3 DNA sequence: TGTGCCAGCAGCCAGATACAGGGATACACCGGGGAGCTGTTTTTT.

The rearrangement joins TRBV6-2 or TRBV6-3 to TRBJ2-3, with 7 bases matching TRBD2. V shed 6 bases, J shed 2 bases, and the junction held 5 bases outside the gene matches. Germline V CDR1 and CDR2: MNHEY, SVGEGT. The CDR3 runs 14 residues. Here the CDR3 DNA reads TGTGCCAGCAGCTCTAGCGGCCCCACAGATACGCAGTATTTT. Encoded protein: CASSSSGPTDTQYF.

The chain links TRBV24-1 to TRBJ2-1, with D possibly matching TRBD2 (5 bases). V lost 5 bases and J 1 base, leaving 14 bases between the germline ends. The CDR3 spans 16 residues. Germline V gene sequence: CDR1 KGHDR, CDR2 SFDVKD. The DNA for the CDR3 is TGTGCCACCAGTGGTAGCGAGCTACATTCCTACAATGAGCAGTTCTTC. This sequence encodes CATSGSELHSYNEQFF.

This chain links TRBV30 with TRBJ1-1, with 7 bases that match TRBD1. J lost 2 bases, V lost 5 bases, and 5 bases had no gene match. Germline V CDR1 and CDR2: GTSNPN, SVGIG (reference sequence). This CDR3 has 13 residues. CDR3 sequence (DNA): TGTGCCTGGGACAGGGAACATAACACTGAAGCTTTCTTT. Translating it yields CAWDREHNTEAFF.

The chain recombines TRBV18 with TRBJ1-2, with D perhaps matching TRBD1 (5 bases). Trimming took 3 bases from V and 4 from J, leaving 12 bases between them. Per germline, CDR1 KGHSH and CDR2 LQKENI. The CDR3 sequence is 14 residues long. This chain's CDR3 is CASSPVRAGYGYTF. The CDR3 nucleotides read TGTGCCAGCTCACCCGTCAGGGCAGGCTATGGCTACACCTTC.